Each of the 5 T cell receptor beta chains below was sequenced from the same sample in a study of CD4 T cells in relation to SARS-CoV-2 and coronaviruses. Antigens for these TCRs are unknown. The assay was immunoSEQ multiplex PCR, and TCRdb's table has in-frame clones only and misses some. The table lists roughly 10,000 clones, about 81% of them singletons. CD4+ T cells from unexposed donors were obtained before the COVID-19 pandemic (2011-2018). Isolation of CD4+ T cells took place after 10 days in culture. The sample was CD4+ T cells from PBMCs, cultured in vitro. The origin of the receptors is a human donor in good health.

This chain connects TRBV2 to TRBJ2-2, with D uncertain. Trimming shortened V by 3 bases and J by 1 base, and 6 bases separated the two germline ends. The CDR3 sequence is 14 residues long. Germline V CDR1 and CDR2: SNHLY, FYNNEI. The CDR3 reads CASSDQGNTGELFF. The CDR3 DNA is TGTGCCAGCAGTGACCAAGGGAACACCGGGGAGCTGTTTTTT.

The rearrangement links TRBV6-6 to TRBJ2-3; 8 nucleotides line up with TRBD1. Germline CDR1 reads MNHNY; CDR2 reads SVGAGI (reference sequence). The CDR3 extends over 15 amino acids. After removal of 4 bases from V and 6 bases from J, the junction contained 9 bases not matched to a gene. For the CDR3, the DNA is TGTGCCAGCAGTTCCCATTGGACAGGGAAGGATACGCAGTATTTT. This sequence encodes CASSSHWTGKDTQYF.

The chain recombines TRBV5-1 with TRBJ1-4; D remains unclear. V dropped 0 bases and J dropped 6 bases, with 15 bases sitting between them. Germline lookup yields CDR1 SGHRS and CDR2 YFSETQ. This CDR3 is 16 amino acids long. CDR3 sequence (DNA): TGCGCCAGCAGCTTGGTCAAATTGGCGTTGGATGAAAAACTGTTTTTT. As protein: CASSLVKLALDEKLFF.

The chain is built from TRBV5-4 and TRBJ2-2; 9 nucleotides align to TRBD2. Germline CDR1 reads SGHNT; CDR2 reads YYREEE (reference sequence). The junction had 7 bases not matched to a gene; V was cut back by 1 base and J by 3 bases. This CDR3 region has 17 residues. This chain's CDR3 is CASSLFRGGAHTGELFF. For the CDR3, the DNA is TGTGCCAGCAGCTTGTTTCGCGGGGGGGCTCACACCGGGGAGCTGTTTTTT.

The gene calls are TRBV7-2 and TRBJ1-6; a weak D match, TRBD1 (6 bases). This CDR3 is 16 amino acids long. The ends were cut back, 3 bases at V and 5 bases at J, with 14 bases in the middle. Germline V lookup: CDR1 SGHTA, CDR2 FQGNSA. DNA of the CDR3: TGTGCCAGCAGCTTGGGCCCGGGGGGCAATAATTCACCCCTCCACTTT. Protein product: CASSLGPGGNNSPLHF.